The clone carrying this T cell receptor beta chain was detected only a few times. The target antigen is unknown. The source of the sample is a study of T cells in Graves' hyperthyroidism and ophthalmopathy. Study-wide findings and caveats: Patients with ophthalmopathy were separated from those with stable hyperthyroidism by a 13 V-J model. Within blood appeared most thyroid clonotypes that had expanded above 0.001.

Researchers took RNA transcripts and amplified the TCR beta CDR3 regions from them. First-round RT-PCR with HTBI primers amplified the TCR CDR3 region. One entry per CDR3 protein results from TCRdb running MiXCR on the multiplex PCR reads. The sample contains 500,000 to 600,000 distinct CDR3 sequences, 15% to 20% of which appear only once. The patients, who ranged from 18 to 65 in age, presented with newly diagnosed hyperthyroidism lasting under 2 months. Clinical symptoms, serum thyroxine, TRAb, thyroid ultrasound and orbital computed tomography established diagnosis. This CDR3 comprises 11 residues. The ends were cut back, 3 bases at V and 7 bases at J, with 9 bases in the middle. Germline V lookup: CDR1 GTSNPN, CDR2 SVGIG (reference sequence).

The gene calls are TRBV30 and TRBJ1-2, with D uncertain. The sequence was collected from a woman younger than 30 with Graves' hyperthyroidism. Input material: blood. CDR3 sequence (DNA): TGTGCCTGGAGGACCGACGGTGGCTACACCTTC. Protein: CAWRTDGGYTF.